This T cell receptor (beta chain) was captured by sequencing in a study of blood T cells in healthy people across ages. For this clonotype: Its antigen is currently unknown.

Broader study findings: TCR beta diversity, measured per million T cells, fell in a roughly linear way with age. In the absence of known donor CMV status, changes in expanded clonotypes were possibly confounded.

Using a J-beta primer mix together with a sample-barcoded 5' primer, a second PCR was run for about 7 to 12 cycles. Each cDNA molecule carried a tag from a template-switch adaptor that contained 12 random nucleotides. From each sample, at least 2.5 million paired-end reads containing CDR3 were obtained. TCRdb re-called the 5' RACE reads with MiXCR, one entry per CDR3 protein. The repertoire holds 1,500,000 or so distinct CDR3 sequences, with around 59% as singletons. The V segment lost 6 bases and the J segment 2 bases; nucleotides outside the gene matches: 8. There are 18 residues in the CDR3. From germline, CDR1 is ENHRY and CDR2 SYGVKD.

The sequence derives from a man younger than 30 in good health. The sample comprised blood. The rearrangement joins TRBV10-3 to TRBJ2-3; the match to TRBD2 covers 16 bases. CDR3 DNA: TGTGCCATCAGGGGACGAGGGACTAGCGGGGGGGCCACAGATACGCAGTATTTT. The encoded protein is CAIRGRGTSGGATDTQYF.